These T cell receptor beta chains were read from a single sample in a study of blood T cell repertoires in COVID-19. The assay was immunoSEQ multiplex PCR, and TCRdb's table has in-frame clones only and misses some. This sample yields 110,000 or so clones, of which less than 80% are seen a single time; roughly 2.5% belongs to the top ten. Material for sequencing was peripheral blood. These receptors were taken from a middle-aged man with acute or convalescent COVID-19. The CDR3 runs from the conserved cysteine through the conserved F or W. The D gene is left open where the match is weak. A clone size is listed for some rows: how often the clone was seen (once, few, many), or a class if it is expanded.

size: few
V: TRBV6-5
D: TRBD2
J: TRBJ2-7
CDR3: CASSLTSGQAYEQYF
DNA: TGTGCCAGCAGTCTAACTAGCGGGCAGGCCTACGAGCAGTACTTC

size: many
V: TRBV19
D: TRBD1
J: TRBJ2-3
CDR3: CASSSPRDREVDTQYF
DNA: TGTGCCAGTAGTTCCCCCCGGGACAGGGAAGTAGATACGCAGTATTTT

size: -
V: TRBV2
D: -
J: TRBJ1-2
CDR3: CASKSSVGANYGYTF
DNA: TGTGCCAGCAAATCGTCGGTGGGAGCTAACTATGGCTACACCTTC

size: once
V: TRBV3-1/TRBV3-2
D: TRBD1
J: TRBJ1-4
CDR3: CASSHGRSGGDEKLFF
DNA: TGTGCCAGCAGCCACGGACGATCAGGGGGAGATGAAAAACTGTTTTTT

size: few
V: TRBV5-4
D: TRBD2
J: TRBJ2-1
CDR3: CASSRTRDEQFF
DNA: TGTGCCAGCAGTAGGACTAGGGATGAGCAGTTCTTC

size: -
V: TRBV27
D: -
J: TRBJ2-2
CDR3: CASRVGGIRTGELFF
DNA: TGTGCCAGCAGGGTAGGAGGAATTAGAACCGGGGAGCTGTTTTTT

size: -
V: TRBV19
D: -
J: TRBJ2-5
CDR3: CASSSGGVNEETQYF
DNA: TGTGCCAGTAGTTCCGGCGGAGTAAACGAAGAGACCCAGTACTTC

size: -
V: TRBV6-5
D: TRBD1
J: TRBJ1-5
CDR3: CASSSRTGGPQPQHF
DNA: TGTGCCAGCAGTTCCCGGACAGGGGGCCCTCAGCCCCAGCATTTT

size: -
V: TRBV10-3
D: TRBD1
J: TRBJ1-5
CDR3: CAISASGDRVTQPQHF
DNA: TGTGCCATCAGTGCAAGTGGGGACAGGGTTACTCAGCCCCAGCATTTT

size: -
V: TRBV6-5
D: TRBD1
J: TRBJ2-7
CDR3: CASSSRDSSPYEQYF
DNA: TGTGCCAGCAGCTCCCGGGACAGTAGCCCCTACGAGCAGTACTTC

size: -
V: TRBV6-5
D: TRBD1
J: TRBJ1-2
CDR3: CASSYQGGQGDGYTF
DNA: TGTGCCAGCAGTTACCAAGGGGGACAGGGCGATGGCTACACCTTC

size: -
V: TRBV4-1
D: -
J: TRBJ1-1
CDR3: CASSLHDQGGGTEAFF
DNA: TGCGCCAGCAGCCTCCATGATCAGGGAGGGGGCACTGAAGCTTTCTTT

size: -
V: TRBV19
D: -
J: TRBJ1-5
CDR3: CASSMVPGPQHF
DNA: TGTGCCAGTAGTATGGTCCCAGGGCCCCAGCATTTT

size: -
V: TRBV10-2
D: -
J: TRBJ1-4
CDR3: CASTSGGQWEKLFF
DNA: TGCGCCAGCACCTCGGGAGGGCAGTGGGAAAAACTGTTTTTT

size: medium-sized
V: TRBV13
D: -
J: TRBJ1-2
CDR3: CASSLRQDGYTF
DNA: TGTGCCAGCAGCCTCCGACAAGACGGCTACACCTTC

size: -
V: TRBV6-4
D: TRBD1
J: TRBJ1-2
CDR3: CAPRDRSDGYTF
DNA: TGTGCCCCCCGGGACAGGTCCGATGGCTACACCTTC

size: -
V: TRBV11-2
D: -
J: TRBJ2-1
CDR3: CASSSFLRTDEQFF
DNA: TGTGCCAGCAGTTCTTTCCTCCGTACGGATGAGCAGTTCTTC